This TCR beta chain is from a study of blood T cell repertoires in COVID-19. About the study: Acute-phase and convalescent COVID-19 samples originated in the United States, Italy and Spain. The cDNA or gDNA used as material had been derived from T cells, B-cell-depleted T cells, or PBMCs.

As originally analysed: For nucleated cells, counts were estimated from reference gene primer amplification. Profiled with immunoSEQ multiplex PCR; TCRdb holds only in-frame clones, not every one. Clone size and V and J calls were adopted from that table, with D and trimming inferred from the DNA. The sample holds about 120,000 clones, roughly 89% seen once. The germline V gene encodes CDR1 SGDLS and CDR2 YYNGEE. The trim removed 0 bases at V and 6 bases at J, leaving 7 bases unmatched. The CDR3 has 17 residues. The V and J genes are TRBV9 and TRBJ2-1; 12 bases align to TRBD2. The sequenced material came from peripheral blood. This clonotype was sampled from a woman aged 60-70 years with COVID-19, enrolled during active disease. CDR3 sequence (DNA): TGTGCCAGCAGCGTAGGTCGACTAGCGGGGGCCTCCAATGAGCAGTTCTTC. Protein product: CASSVGRLAGASNEQFF.